This TCR beta chain was identified in a study of blood T cell repertoires in COVID-19. Study-wide background: Researchers got acute and convalescent COVID-19 samples from the United States, Italy and Spain. PBMCs, B-cell-depleted T cells, or T cells were the source of the cDNA or gDNA that made up the material.

The authors' processing: Reference gene primer amplification gave nucleated cell count estimates. Generated by immunoSEQ multiplex PCR, the TCRdb table keeps only in-frame clones and is missing some. D and trimming were read from the DNA, whereas the V and J calls and clone size are those reported in that table. Of about 360,000 clones listed, 70% to 90% are singletons. Deletions cut 5 bases from V and 4 bases from J, with 15 bases between. The length of the CDR3 is 15 residues. The germline gives CDR1 SGHTA, CDR2 FQGNSA. This clone came up a few times. The TCR sequence derives from a human donor in a cohort sampled during active COVID-19. Material: peripheral blood. The chain is built from TRBV7-2 and TRBJ1-5, with D possibly being TRBD1 (6 bases). The CDR3 loop is CASSLQGSGNQPQHF. The CDR3 DNA reads TGTGCCAGCAGCCTACAGGGTAGCGGGAATCAGCCCCAGCATTTT.